Many counts were recorded for the clone carrying this T cell receptor beta chain. As yet, its antigen is unknown. Germline lookup yields CDR1 SGHRS and CDR2 YFSETQ. V lost 0 bases to trimming and J lost 3 bases, with 9 bases between them. This CDR3 comprises 14 residues. The data derive from a study of T-cell reconstitution after alpha-beta-depleted transplantation in children. Whole-study results and caveats: At the one-year point after transplant, T-cell counts and TCRbeta diversity were found to come mostly from T cells that had been newly produced. Elevated TCRbeta diversity at day 60 was traced, in some patients, to surviving recipient T cells and thymic progenitors.

It was with unique molecular identifiers that the TCRbeta library was prepared. TCRdb ran MiXCR on the PCR reads and lists one entry per CDR3 protein. The data show about 580,000 distinct CDR3 sequences, approximately 22% seen once. Sample: PBMCs, mostly from graft donor cells, taken 360 days after TCRalphabeta/CD19-depleted stem cell transplant. The V and J genes are TRBV5-1 and TRBJ1-1; D is ambiguous. The TCR originated in a boy under three years old who had a stem cell transplant for acute myeloid leukemia, so the T cells may come from the graft donor. The CDR3 DNA is TGCGCCAGCAGCTTGGTAGGGTCTTACACTGAAGCTTTCTTT. Translation gives CASSLVGSYTEAFF.